Listed here is a single TCR beta chain. Its antigen is not known. This record comes from a study of blood T cells in healthy people across ages. The V end lost 2 bases, the J end lost 6 bases, and 19 bases lay between the germline ends. The CDR3 totals 15 residues. Germline V gene data show CDR1 as GTSNPN and CDR2 as SVGIG (reference sequence). Study-wide results and caveats: The unsorted PBMCs prevented any conclusive comparison of naive versus antigen-experienced cells.

A sample-barcoded 5' primer and a J-beta primer mix were used in a second PCR of roughly 7 to 11 cycles. TCRdb reanalysed the 5' RACE reads using MiXCR and keeps one entry per CDR3 protein. Of about 900,000 distinct CDR3 sequences listed, approximately 49% are singletons. The clonotype was recovered from a man aged 30 to 39 in good health. This rearrangement joins TRBV30 to TRBJ1-2; D remains ambiguous. Sequenced sample: blood. CDR3 sequence: CAWSNRLSARDGYTF. The CDR3 bases are TGTGCCTGGAGTAACCGACTGTCCGCCCGGGATGGCTACACCTTC.